These 20 T cell receptor beta chains came from one sample sequenced in a study of T cells in women clearing cervical HPV infection. The method was immunoSEQ multiplex PCR; TCRdb's version includes in-frame clones alone and lacks a portion of them. The sample totals some 40,000 clones. Sequencing was carried out using blood buffy coat. Receptor source: a woman aged 18 to 69 with a cervical HPV16 infection that either progressed to CIN3+ or cleared (not recorded which).

This clone is classed as medium-sized by frequency. Here the CDR3 reads CASSFPGQGIYEQYF. CDR3 DNA, as far as it was read: TGTGCCAGTAGTTTCCCGGGACAGGGGATTTACGAG. The chain carries TRBV19 and TRBJ2-7; TRBD1 matches 10 bases. The read finishes 3 residues shy of the CDR3 end, and the germline J gene is used to complete it. Germline loops: CDR1 LNHDA, CDR2 SQIVND (reference sequence). Trimming cost V 5 bases and J 4 bases; bases outside gene matches: 8. CDR3 length equals 15 residues.

Points on this clone: The read terminates 3 residues before the CDR3 end, so the remaining end is supplied by the germline J gene. The chain carries TRBV2 and TRBJ2-3; D might be TRBD1 (7 bases). CDR3 length: 13 amino acids. Germline values: CDR1 SNHLY, CDR2 FYNNEI. The covered CDR3 bases are TGTGCCAGCAGGGTAGGGGGCCGGGAGACG. It specifies CASRVGGRET. The entire CDR3 sequence reads CASRVGGRETQYF.

On this clone: The CDR3 is cut off 3 residues early in the read; its end comes from the germline J gene. Other DNA sequences in this sample translate to the same CDR3. V is TRBV6-2 or TRBV6-3 and J is TRBJ2-7; TRBD1 agrees at 11 bases. The CDR3 extends over 14 amino acids. Losses at the gene ends were 6 bases for V and 0 bases for J; bases not matched to a gene: 1. Germline V gene sequence: CDR1 MNHEY, CDR2 SVGEGT. The CDR3 reads CASRGTGGSYEQYF. CDR3 DNA, as far as it was read: TGTGCCAGCAGGGGGACAGGGGGCTCCTACGAG.

About this clone itself: The observed sequence ends 3 residues before the CDR3 terminus, with the missing tail filled in from the germline J gene. J is TRBJ2-5 and V is TRBV10-3; 7 nucleotides match TRBD2. The CDR3 contains 14 residues. Trimming cost V 10 bases and J 4 bases; bases outside gene matches: 12. Germline V gives CDR1 ENHRY, CDR2 SYGVKD. The CDR3 is CATALPAGLETQYF. Partial CDR3 DNA: TGTGCCACCGCGCTCCCAGCGGGGCTAGAGACC.

On this clone: With the read ending 3 residues before the CDR3 end, the germline J gene is used to fill in that end. The chain has TRBV6-4 and TRBJ2-1, with a weak D call TRBD2 (6 bases). V lost 6 bases and J lost 8, with 17 bases in between. The CDR3 contains 14 residues. The germline CDR1 and CDR2 sequences are MRHNA and SNTAGT. The CDR3 loop is CASSGGELMDEQFF. The covered CDR3 bases are TGTGCCAGCAGCGGAGGGGAACTAATGGATGAG.

As to this clone: The observed sequence ends 3 residues before the CDR3 terminus, with the missing tail filled in from the germline J gene. The gene calls are TRBV7-2 and TRBJ1-2; no clear D. This CDR3 contains 14 residues. Germline V lookup: CDR1 SGHTA, CDR2 FQGNSA. Partial CDR3 DNA: TGTGCCAGCAGCGCCCGGACTGTTTACAATGAC. This codes for CASSARTVYND. The full-length CDR3 reads as CASSARTVYNDYTF.

Of note for this clone: The CDR3 end lies 3 residues beyond the end of the read and is filled in from the germline J gene. This chain joins TRBV10-3 and TRBJ2-3, with TRBD2 identical over 11 bases. Unmatched junction bases numbered 12, after V lost 7 bases and J lost 6 bases. Germline V gene lookup returns CDR1 ENHRY and CDR2 SYGVKD. This CDR3 has 16 amino acids. CDR3 sequence reads: CAIKRGLAGTLDTQYF. The DNA read from the CDR3 is TGTGCCATCAAGCGCGGACTAGCGGGCACCCTCGATACG.

Details on this clone: Read data end 3 residues before the CDR3 end; the end is taken from the germline J gene. The V and J genes are TRBV7-9 and TRBJ1-2; D is unresolved. This CDR3 contains 12 residues. V lost 5 bases, J lost 3 bases, and 7 bases lay in between. Germline lookup yields CDR1 SEHNR and CDR2 FQNEAQ (reference sequence). The CDR3 DNA, read in part, is TGTGCCAGCAGCGCCGGGTACTATGGC. It translates to CASSAGYYG. The whole CDR3 region reads CASSAGYYGYTF.

Concerning this clone: The read comes to an end 3 residues before the CDR3 does, leaving the germline J gene to fill in the end. The chain recombines TRBV2 with TRBJ2-7; 7 bases are shared with TRBD2. V lost 8 bases to trimming and J lost 6 bases; unmatched junction nucleotides: 7. The CDR3 totals 12 residues. The germline CDR1 and CDR2 sequences are SNHLY and FYNNEI. CDR3 in amino acids: CASAGTIPEQYF. The sequenced CDR3 bases are TGTGCCAGCGCCGGGACTATCCCCGAG.

On this clone: The read gets to within 3 residues of the CDR3 end, and the germline J gene fills in the rest. The chain is built from TRBV7-3 and TRBJ2-2; TRBD2 matches 12 bases. Germline CDR1 is SGHTA and CDR2 is FQGTGA. This CDR3 comprises 18 residues. J lost 4 bases, V lost 7 bases, and 13 bases had no gene match. The DNA read from the CDR3 is TGTGCCAGCACCCAACTTGGGACTAGCGGGTCGGGCACCGGGGAG. It translates to CASTQLGTSGSGTGE. The full CDR3 protein reads CASTQLGTSGSGTGELFF. Full variable domain (outside the CDR3, taken from reference TRBV7-3 and TRBJ2-2): GAGVSQTPSNKVTEKGKYVELRCDPISGHTALYWYRQSLGQGPEFLIYFQGTGAADDSGLPNDRFFAVRPEGSVSTLKIQRTERGDSAVYLCASTQLGTSGSGTGELFFGEGSRLTVL.

A note on this clone: The sequenced fragment ends 3 residues before the CDR3 boundary, so the rest is inferred from the germline J gene. The chain recombines TRBV10-3 with TRBJ2-2, with 10 bases lining up with TRBD2. With 9 bases clipped from V and 6 bases from J, the junction kept 10 bases outside the gene matches. The CDR3 length is 15 residues. Germline values: CDR1 ENHRY, CDR2 SYGVKD. CDR3 amino acids: CAIGAGTSAAGELFF. CDR3 DNA, as far as it was read: TGTGCCATTGGTGCCGGGACTAGCGCCGCCGGGGAG.

Comment on this clone: From the germline J gene comes the end of the CDR3, since the read stops 3 residues before it. The V call is TRBV7-9, the J call TRBJ2-1; D is undetermined. CDR3 length: 14 amino acids. V dropped 5 bases and J dropped 5 bases, with 13 bases sitting between them. Germline V CDR1 and CDR2: SEHNR, FQNEAQ (reference sequence). The sequenced CDR3 bases are TGTGCCAGCAGCCCAAGCTACGAAAACAATGAG. This codes for CASSPSYENNE. The whole CDR3 protein is CASSPSYENNEQFF.

Details on this clone: The sequenced fragment ends 3 residues before the CDR3 boundary, so the rest is inferred from the germline J gene. The genes are TRBV18 and TRBJ1-2; D is ambiguous. CDR1 and CDR2 (germline): KGHSH, LQKENI. The CDR3 length is 15 residues. Here the CDR3 reads CASSRLAGVAYDYTF. The sequenced part of the CDR3 DNA is TGTGCCAGCTCACGACTAGCGGGAGTCGCCTACGAC.

In the case of this clone: The read stops 3 residues short of the end of the CDR3; the missing end is completed from the germline J gene. The chain joins TRBV7-3 to TRBJ1-1, with 7 bases aligning to TRBD1. The CDR3 runs to 14 residues. J gave up 6 bases and V 2 bases, and 6 bases lay outside the gene matches. Germline assignment: CDR1 SGHTA and CDR2 FQGTGA. CDR3 residues: CASSLDRESPEAFF. CDR3 bases read: TGTGCCAGCAGCTTAGACAGGGAAAGCCCTGAA.

In the case of this clone: The sequence runs out 3 residues before the end of the CDR3; the remainder is reconstructed from the germline J gene. The chain links TRBV9 to TRBJ2-1, with a weak D call TRBD2 (6 bases). Germline CDR1 is SGDLS and CDR2 is YYNGEE. This CDR3 comprises 15 residues. With 4 bases removed from V and 6 bases from J, the gap between germline ends came to 17 bases. CDR3 DNA, as far as it was read: TGTGCCAGCAGCACCGAGCGGGTCCGACTCAATGAG. Its translation: CASSTERVRLNE. The whole CDR3 reads CASSTERVRLNEQFF.

Details on this clone: The DNA ends 3 residues before the CDR3 does, and the rest of the CDR3 is filled in from the germline J gene. This chain joins TRBV2 and TRBJ2-4, with TRBD1 matching over 9 bases. The V gene's germline CDR1 is SNHLY and CDR2 FYNNEI. This CDR3 comprises 13 residues. CDR3 protein: CASSATGGEGQYF. The part of the CDR3 DNA that was read is TGTGCCAGCAGTGCTACAGGGGGCGAGGGT. Variable domain in full (rest from reference TRBV2 and TRBJ2-4): EPEVTQTPSHQVTQMGQEVILRCVPISNHLYFYWYRQILGQKVEFLVSFYNNEISEKSEIFDDQFSVERPDGSNFTLKIRSTKLEDSAMYFCASSATGGEGQYFGAGTRLSVL.

Worth noting for this clone: The read comes to an end 3 residues before the CDR3 does, leaving the germline J gene to fill in the end. The chain employs TRBV28 and TRBJ1-2; TRBD1 matches at 9 bases. CDR3 size: 15 residues. Germline CDR1 is MDHEN and CDR2 is SYDVKM. CDR3 sequence reads: CASTRPGTGLIGYTF. CDR3 DNA, as far as it was read: TGTGCCAGCACCCGTCCCGGGACAGGGTTGATCGGC.

As concerns this clone: The read ends 3 residues before the CDR3 terminus; that terminus is restored from the germline J gene. The J gene is TRBJ1-4, the V gene TRBV11-3; D unclear. Trimming shortened V by 5 bases and J by 3 bases, and 13 bases separated the two germline ends. This CDR3 contains 15 residues. CDR1 and CDR2 from the germline V gene are SGHNT and YENEEA. The CDR3 DNA, read in part, is TGTGCCAGCAGCCTCTACCGCTACTCTAATGAAAAA. Protein sequence: CASSLYRYSNEK. The full CDR3 is CASSLYRYSNEKLFF.

A note on this clone: The sequence runs out 3 residues before the end of the CDR3; the remainder is reconstructed from the germline J gene. J is TRBJ2-2 and V is TRBV5-1; 9 nucleotides agree with TRBD1. Germline V gene lookup returns CDR1 SGHRS and CDR2 YFSETQ. This CDR3 region has 15 residues. Trimming at V came to 4 bases and at J to 6 bases, leaving 7 bases not matched to a gene. The CDR3 reads CASSPGQGEAGELFF. The covered CDR3 bases are TGCGCCAGCAGCCCGGGACAGGGAGAGGCCGGGGAG. The complete variable domain, with remaining parts taken from reference TRBV5-1 and TRBJ2-2, reads KAGVTQTPRYLIKTRGQQVTLSCSPISGHRSVSWYQQTPGQGLQFLFEYFSETQRNKGNFPGRFSGRQFSNSRSEMNVSTLELGDSALYLCASSPGQGEAGELFFGEGSRLTVL.

With respect to this clone: The sequence runs out 3 residues before the end of the CDR3; the remainder is reconstructed from the germline J gene. The chain couples TRBV11-2 to TRBJ2-7; no definite D call. The ends were cut back, 0 bases at V and 5 bases at J, with 11 bases in the middle. This CDR3 region has 14 residues. Germline values: CDR1 SGHAT, CDR2 FQNNGV. The DNA read from the CDR3 is TGTGCCAGCAGCTTAGAACTAAATCGCAACGAG. Protein product: CASSLELNRNE. The CDR3 as a whole reads CASSLELNRNEQYF. The full variable domain, completed using reference TRBV11-2 and TRBJ2-7, is EAGVAQSPRYKIIEKRQSVAFWCNPISGHATLYWYQQILGQGPKLLIQFQNNGVVDDSQLPKDRFSAERLKGVDSTLKIQPAKLEDSAVYLCASSLELNRNEQYFGPGTRLTVT.